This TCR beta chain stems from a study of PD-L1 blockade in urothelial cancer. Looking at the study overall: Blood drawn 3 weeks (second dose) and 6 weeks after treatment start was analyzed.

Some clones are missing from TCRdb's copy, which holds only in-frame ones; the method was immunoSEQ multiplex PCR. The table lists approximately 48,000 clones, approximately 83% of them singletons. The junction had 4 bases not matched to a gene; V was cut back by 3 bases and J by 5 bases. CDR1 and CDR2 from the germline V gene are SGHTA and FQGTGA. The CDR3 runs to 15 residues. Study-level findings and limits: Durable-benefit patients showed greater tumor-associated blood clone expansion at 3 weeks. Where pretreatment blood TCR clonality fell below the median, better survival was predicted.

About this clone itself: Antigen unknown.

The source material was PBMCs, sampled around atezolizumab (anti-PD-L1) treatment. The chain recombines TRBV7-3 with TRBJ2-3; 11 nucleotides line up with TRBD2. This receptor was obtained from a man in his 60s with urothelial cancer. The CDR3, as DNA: TGTGCCAGCAGCTTCATAGCGGGAGGGGTAGATACGCAGTATTTT. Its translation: CASSFIAGGVDTQYF.